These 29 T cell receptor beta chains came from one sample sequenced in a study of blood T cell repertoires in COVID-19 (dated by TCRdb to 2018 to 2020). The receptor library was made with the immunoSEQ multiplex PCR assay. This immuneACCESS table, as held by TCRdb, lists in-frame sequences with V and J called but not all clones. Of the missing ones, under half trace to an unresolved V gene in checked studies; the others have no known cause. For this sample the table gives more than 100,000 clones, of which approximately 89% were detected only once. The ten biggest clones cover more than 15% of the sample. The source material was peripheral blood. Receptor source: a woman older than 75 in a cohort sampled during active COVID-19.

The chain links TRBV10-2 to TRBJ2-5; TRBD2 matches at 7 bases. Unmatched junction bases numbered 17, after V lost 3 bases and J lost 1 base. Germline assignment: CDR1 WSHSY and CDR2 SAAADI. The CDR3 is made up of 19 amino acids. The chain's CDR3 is CASSEWGGGGQASQETQYF. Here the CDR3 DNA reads TGCGCCAGCAGTGAATGGGGCGGGGGTGGTCAAGCGTCCCAAGAGACCCAGTACTTC.

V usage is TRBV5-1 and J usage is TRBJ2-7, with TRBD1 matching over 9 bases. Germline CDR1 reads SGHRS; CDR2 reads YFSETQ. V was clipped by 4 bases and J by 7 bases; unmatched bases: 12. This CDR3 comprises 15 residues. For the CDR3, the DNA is TGCGCCAGCAGCGAAGACGGGACAGGGCTGGGAGAGCAGTACTTC. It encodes CASSEDGTGLGEQYF.

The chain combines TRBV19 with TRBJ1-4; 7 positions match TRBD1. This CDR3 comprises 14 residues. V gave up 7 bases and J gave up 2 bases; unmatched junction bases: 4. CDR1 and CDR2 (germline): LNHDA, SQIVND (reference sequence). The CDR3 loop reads CASKADRTNEKLFF. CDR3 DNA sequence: TGTGCCAGTAAAGCGGACAGGACTAATGAAAAACTGTTTTTT.

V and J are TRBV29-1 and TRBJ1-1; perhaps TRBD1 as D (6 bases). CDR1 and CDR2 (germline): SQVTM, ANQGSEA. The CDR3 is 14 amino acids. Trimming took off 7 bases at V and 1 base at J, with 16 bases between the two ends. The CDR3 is CSERLQGWNTEAFF. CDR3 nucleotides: TGCAGCGAAAGGTTACAGGGCTGGAACACTGAAGCTTTCTTT.

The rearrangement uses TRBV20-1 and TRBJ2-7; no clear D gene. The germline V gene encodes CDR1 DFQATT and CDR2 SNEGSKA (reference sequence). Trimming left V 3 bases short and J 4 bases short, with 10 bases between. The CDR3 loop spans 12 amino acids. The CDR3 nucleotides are TGCAGTGCTAGTTCCCTTACTTACGAGCAGTACTTC. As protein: CSASSLTYEQYF.

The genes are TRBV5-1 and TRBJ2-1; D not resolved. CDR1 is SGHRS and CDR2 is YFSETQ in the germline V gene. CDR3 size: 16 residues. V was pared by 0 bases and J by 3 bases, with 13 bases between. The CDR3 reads CASSLDGSPNYNEQFF. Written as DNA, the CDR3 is TGCGCCAGCAGCTTGGACGGTAGCCCCAACTACAATGAGCAGTTCTTC. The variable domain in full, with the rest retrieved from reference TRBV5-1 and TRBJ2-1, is KAGVTQTPRYLIKTRGQQVTLSCSPISGHRSVSWYQQTPGQGLQFLFEYFSETQRNKGNFPGRFSGRQFSNSRSEMNVSTLELGDSALYLCASSLDGSPNYNEQFFGPGTRLTVL.

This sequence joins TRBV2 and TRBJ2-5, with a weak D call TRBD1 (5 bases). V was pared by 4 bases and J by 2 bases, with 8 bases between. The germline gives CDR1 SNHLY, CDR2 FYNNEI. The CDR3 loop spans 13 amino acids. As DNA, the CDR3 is TGTGCCAGCAGTGTAAACAGGCAAGAGACCCAGTACTTC. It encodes CASSVNRQETQYF. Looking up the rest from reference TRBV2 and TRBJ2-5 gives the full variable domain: EPEVTQTPSHQVTQMGQEVILRCVPISNHLYFYWYRQILGQKVEFLVSFYNNEISEKSEIFDDQFSVERPDGSNFTLKIRSTKLEDSAMYFCASSVNRQETQYFGPGTRLLVL.

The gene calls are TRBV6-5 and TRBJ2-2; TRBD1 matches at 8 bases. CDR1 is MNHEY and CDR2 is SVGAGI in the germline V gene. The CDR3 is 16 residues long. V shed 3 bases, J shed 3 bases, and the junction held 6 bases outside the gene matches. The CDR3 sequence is CASSYRGQGDTGELFF. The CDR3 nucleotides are TGTGCCAGCAGTTATCGCGGACAGGGCGACACCGGGGAGCTGTTTTTT.

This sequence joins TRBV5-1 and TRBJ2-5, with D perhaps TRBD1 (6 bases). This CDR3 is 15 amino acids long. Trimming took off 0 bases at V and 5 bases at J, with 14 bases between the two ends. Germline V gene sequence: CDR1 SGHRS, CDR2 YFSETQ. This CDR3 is CASSLAVGAHETQYF. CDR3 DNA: TGCGCCAGCAGCTTGGCGGTGGGGGCGCATGAGACCCAGTACTTC.

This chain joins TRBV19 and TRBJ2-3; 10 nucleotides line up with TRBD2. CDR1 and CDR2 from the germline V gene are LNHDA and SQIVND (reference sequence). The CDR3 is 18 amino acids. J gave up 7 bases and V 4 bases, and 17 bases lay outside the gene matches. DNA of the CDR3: TGTGCCAGTAGTACAGCCCGTCAGGCGGCTAGCGGGGGAAATACGCAGTATTTT. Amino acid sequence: CASSTARQAASGGNTQYF. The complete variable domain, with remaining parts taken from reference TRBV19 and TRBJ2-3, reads DGGITQSPKYLFRKEGQNVTLSCEQNLNHDAMYWYRQDPGQGLRLIYYSQIVNDFQKGDIAEGYSVSREKKESFPLTVTSAQKNPTAFYLCASSTARQAASGGNTQYFGPGTRLTVL.

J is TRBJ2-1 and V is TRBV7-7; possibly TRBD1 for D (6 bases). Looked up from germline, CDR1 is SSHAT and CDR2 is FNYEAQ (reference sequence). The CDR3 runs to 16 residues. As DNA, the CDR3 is TGTGCTAGCGACCACCAACCAGGGGCCTCCTACAATGAGCAGTTCTTC. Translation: CASDHQPGASYNEQFF.

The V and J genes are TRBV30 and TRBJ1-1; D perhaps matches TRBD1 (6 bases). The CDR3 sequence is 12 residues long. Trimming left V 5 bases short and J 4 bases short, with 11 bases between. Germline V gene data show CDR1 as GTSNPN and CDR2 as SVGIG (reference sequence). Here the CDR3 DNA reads TGTGCCTGGGCAAACAGGGTCACTGAAGCTTTCTTT. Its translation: CAWANRVTEAFF. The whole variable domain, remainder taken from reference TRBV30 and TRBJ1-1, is SQTIHQWPATLVQPVGSPLSLECTVEGTSNPNLYWYRQAAGRGLQLLFYSVGIGQISSEVPQNLSASRPQDRQFILSSKKLLLSDSGFYLCAWANRVTEAFFGQGTRLTVV.

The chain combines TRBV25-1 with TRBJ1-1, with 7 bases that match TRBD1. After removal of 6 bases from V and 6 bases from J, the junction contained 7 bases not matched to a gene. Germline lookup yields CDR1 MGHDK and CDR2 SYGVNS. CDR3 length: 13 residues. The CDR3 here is CASRPQGMAEAFF. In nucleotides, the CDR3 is TGTGCCAGCAGGCCACAGGGGATGGCTGAAGCTTTCTTT.

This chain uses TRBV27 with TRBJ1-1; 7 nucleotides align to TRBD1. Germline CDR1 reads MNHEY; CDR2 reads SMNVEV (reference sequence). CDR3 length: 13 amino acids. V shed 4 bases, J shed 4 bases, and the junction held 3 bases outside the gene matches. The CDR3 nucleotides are TGTGCCAGCAGTTGGCAGGGGGGCACTGAAGCTTTCTTT. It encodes CASSWQGGTEAFF.

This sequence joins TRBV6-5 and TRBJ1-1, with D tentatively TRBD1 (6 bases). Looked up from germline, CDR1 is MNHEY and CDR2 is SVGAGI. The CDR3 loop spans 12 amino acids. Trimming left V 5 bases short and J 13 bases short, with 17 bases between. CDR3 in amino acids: CASSNLGEGGFF. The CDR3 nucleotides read TGTGCCAGCAGTAATCTAGGAGAAGGGGGTTTCTTT.

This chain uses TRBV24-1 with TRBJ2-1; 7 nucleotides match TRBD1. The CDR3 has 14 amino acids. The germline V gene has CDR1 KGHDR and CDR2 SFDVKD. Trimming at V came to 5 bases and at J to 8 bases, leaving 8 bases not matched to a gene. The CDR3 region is CATSASGGRDEQFF. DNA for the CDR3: TGTGCCACCAGTGCATCAGGGGGTAGGGATGAGCAGTTCTTC.

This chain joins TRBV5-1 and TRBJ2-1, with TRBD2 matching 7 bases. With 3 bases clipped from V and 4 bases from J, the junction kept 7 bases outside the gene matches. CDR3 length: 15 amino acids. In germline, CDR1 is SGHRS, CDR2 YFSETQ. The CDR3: CASSSASGTYNEQFF. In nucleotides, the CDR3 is TGCGCCAGCAGCTCCGCTAGCGGTACTTACAATGAGCAGTTCTTC.

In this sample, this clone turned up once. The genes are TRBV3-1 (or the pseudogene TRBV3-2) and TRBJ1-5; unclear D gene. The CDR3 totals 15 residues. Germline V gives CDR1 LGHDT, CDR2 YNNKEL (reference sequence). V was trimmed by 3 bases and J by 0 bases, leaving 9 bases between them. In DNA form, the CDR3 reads TGTGCCAGCAGCCAGCGGGGTTATAGCAATCAGCCCCAGCATTTT. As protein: CASSQRGYSNQPQHF.

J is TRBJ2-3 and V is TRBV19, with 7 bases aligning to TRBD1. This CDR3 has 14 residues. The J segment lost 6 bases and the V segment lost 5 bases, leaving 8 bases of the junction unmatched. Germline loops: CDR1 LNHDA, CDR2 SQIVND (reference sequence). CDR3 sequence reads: CASSSQGYGDTQYF. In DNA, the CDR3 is TGTGCCAGTAGTTCACAGGGGTATGGGGATACGCAGTATTTT. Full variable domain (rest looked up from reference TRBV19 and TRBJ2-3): DGGITQSPKYLFRKEGQNVTLSCEQNLNHDAMYWYRQDPGQGLRLIYYSQIVNDFQKGDIAEGYSVSREKKESFPLTVTSAQKNPTAFYLCASSSQGYGDTQYFGPGTRLTVL.

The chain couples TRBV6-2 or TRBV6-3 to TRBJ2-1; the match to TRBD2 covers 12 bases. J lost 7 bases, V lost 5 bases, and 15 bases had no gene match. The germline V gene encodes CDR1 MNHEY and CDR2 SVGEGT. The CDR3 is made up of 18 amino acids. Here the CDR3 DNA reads TGTGCCAGCAGTGTGCCCCGACTAGCGGGAGACCCGGGTAATGAGCAGTTCTTC. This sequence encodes CASSVPRLAGDPGNEQFF.

CDR3 region: CAGQGRNTGELFF. In DNA form, the CDR3 reads TGTGCGGGACAGGGTCGGAACACCGGGGAGCTGTTTTTT. The rearrangement joins TRBV30 to TRBJ2-2; 9 positions match TRBD1. Germline lookup yields CDR1 GTSNPN and CDR2 SVGIG (reference sequence). The CDR3 sequence is 13 residues long.

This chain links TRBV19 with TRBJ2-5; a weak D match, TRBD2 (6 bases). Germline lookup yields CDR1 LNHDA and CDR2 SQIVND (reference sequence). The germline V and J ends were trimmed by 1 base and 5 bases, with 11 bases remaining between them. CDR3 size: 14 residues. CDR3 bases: TGTGCCAGTAGTATAGTAGGAGGGCGGGAGACCCAGTACTTC. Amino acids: CASSIVGGRETQYF.

The CDR3 here is CASSLQGLAGTAAQTQYF. CDR3 coding DNA: TGCGCCAGCAGCCTACAAGGACTAGCGGGGACAGCGGCTCAGACCCAGTACTTC. This chain links TRBV10-2 with TRBJ2-5, with TRBD2 matching over 12 bases. The J segment lost 6 bases and the V segment lost 6 bases, leaving 17 bases of the junction unmatched. The CDR3 contains 18 residues. The germline V gene encodes CDR1 WSHSY and CDR2 SAAADI.

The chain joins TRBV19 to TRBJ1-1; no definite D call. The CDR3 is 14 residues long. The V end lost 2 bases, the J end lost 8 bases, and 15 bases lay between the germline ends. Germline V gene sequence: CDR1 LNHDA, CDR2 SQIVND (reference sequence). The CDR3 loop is CASSIQVQSDEAFF. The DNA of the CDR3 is TGTGCCAGTAGTATACAGGTCCAGTCCGACGAAGCTTTCTTT.

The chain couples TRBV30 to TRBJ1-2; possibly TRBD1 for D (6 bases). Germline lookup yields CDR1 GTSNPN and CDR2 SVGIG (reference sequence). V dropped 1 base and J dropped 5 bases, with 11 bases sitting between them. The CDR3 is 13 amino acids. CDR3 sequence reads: CAWSEDRAYGYTF. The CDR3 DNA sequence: TGTGCCTGGAGTGAGGACAGAGCTTATGGCTACACCTTC.

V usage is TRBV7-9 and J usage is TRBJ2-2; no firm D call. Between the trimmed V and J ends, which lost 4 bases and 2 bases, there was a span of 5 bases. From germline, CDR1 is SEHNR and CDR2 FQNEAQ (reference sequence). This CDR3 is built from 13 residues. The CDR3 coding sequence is TGTGCCAGCAGCTCCCTAAACACCGGGGAGCTGTTTTTT. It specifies CASSSLNTGELFF.

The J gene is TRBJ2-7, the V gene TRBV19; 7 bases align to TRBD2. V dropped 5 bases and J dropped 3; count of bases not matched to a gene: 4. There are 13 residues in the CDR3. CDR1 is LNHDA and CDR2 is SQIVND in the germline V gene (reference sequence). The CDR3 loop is CASSPGGIYEQYF. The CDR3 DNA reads TGTGCCAGTAGTCCCGGGGGGATCTACGAGCAGTACTTC.

The DNA for the CDR3 is TGTGCCAGCACCCCCAGGGAAAACTATGGCTACACCTTC. Translation: CASTPRENYGYTF. This chain connects TRBV12-3 or TRBV12-4 to TRBJ1-2; D possibly corresponds to TRBD1 (5 bases). This CDR3 contains 13 residues. The ends were cut back, 7 bases at V and 2 bases at J, with 11 bases in the middle.

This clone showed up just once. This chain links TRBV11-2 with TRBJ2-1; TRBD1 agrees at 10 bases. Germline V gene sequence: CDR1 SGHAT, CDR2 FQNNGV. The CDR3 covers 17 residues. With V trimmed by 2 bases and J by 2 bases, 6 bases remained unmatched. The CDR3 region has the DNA TGTGCCAGCAGCTTAAATTCTGGGACAGGGGCCTACAATGAGCAGTTCTTC. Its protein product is CASSLNSGTGAYNEQFF.